What follows is one TCR beta chain and its context. Its antigen is as yet unknown. This sample was included in a study of blood T cells in healthy people across ages. Study-wide results and caveats: Long-lived donors carried more naive CD4+ cells and greater diversity than aged donors. A strong correlation was found between TCR beta diversity and the percentage of naive T cells.

A second PCR of 7 to 11 cycles used a sample-barcoded 5' primer and a J-beta primer mix. Every single cDNA molecule received a tag from a template-switch adaptor with 12 random nucleotides. One entry per CDR3 protein, called by TCRdb with MiXCR from the 5' RACE reads. The sample comprises under 2 million distinct CDR3 sequences, almost 35% of which are singletons, and approximately 11% rests with the top ten. This CDR3 is built from 12 residues. Trimming removed 8 bases at V and 5 bases at J, with 12 bases between. Germline CDR1 reads MNHEY; CDR2 reads SMNVEV (reference sequence). The receptor's source is a woman younger than 45 in good health. The chain is built from TRBV27 and TRBJ2-5; D ambiguous. Sequenced input: blood. DNA for the CDR3: TGTGCCAGCGGGAAAGCTGGGGAGACCCAGTACTTC. Translating gives CASGKAGETQYF.